One sample yielded the 12 T cell receptor beta chains listed below, sequenced in a study of cytomegalovirus exposure and HLA in healthy donors. The PCR ran on 60 Vbeta and 13 Jbeta primers. Some clones are missing from TCRdb's copy, which holds only in-frame ones; the method was immunoSEQ multiplex PCR. Its listing shows roughly 120,000 clones. Sample: PBMCs. The receptors here all came from a man aged 40-49 years in good health and CMV-seropositive.

The chain has TRBV30 and TRBJ2-5; D not resolved. TRBJ2-7 matches the DNA end more closely, so the J call is doubtful. The CDR3 runs to 11 residues. CDR1 is GTSNPN and CDR2 is SVGIG in the germline V gene (reference sequence). The CDR3 nucleotides are TGTGCCTGGAGTATGGGCTACGAGCAGTACTTC. Residues: CAWSMGYEQYF.

The J gene is TRBJ1-1, the V gene TRBV19; 10 bases map to TRBD1. The germline gives CDR1 LNHDA, CDR2 SQIVND (reference sequence). Germline trimming cut 4 bases from V and 5 bases from J; bases unmatched to any gene: 4. The CDR3 totals 14 residues. CDR3 in DNA: TGTGCCAGTAGTAGACAGGGGGCGAGAACTGAAGCTTTCTTT. This sequence encodes CASSRQGARTEAFF.

The CDR3 loop is CASSEERQYF. DNA for the CDR3: TGTGCCAGCAGTGAGGAGCGGCAGTACTTC. The chain is built from TRBV6-1 and TRBJ2-7; no definite D call. The CDR3 has 10 residues. Trimming shortened V by 3 bases and J by 9 bases, and 6 bases separated the two germline ends. Germline V gene data show CDR1 as MNHNS and CDR2 as SASEGT.

CDR3 residues: CASSHESTYSSDTQYF. The CDR3 DNA reads TGCGCCAGCAGCCATGAATCCACCTACAGTTCAGATACGCAGTATTTT. The chain employs TRBV4-1 and TRBJ2-3; no clear D gene. Germline V gives CDR1 MGHRA, CDR2 YSYEKL. The CDR3 runs to 16 residues. The V and J ends lost 3 bases and 4 bases respectively, with 17 bases between them.

The chain combines TRBV7-6 with TRBJ2-2; 7 bases match TRBD2. Per germline, CDR1 SGHVS and CDR2 FNYEAQ. Trimming at V came to 8 bases and at J to 3 bases, leaving 0 bases not matched to a gene. The CDR3 runs to 12 residues. CDR3 sequence: CASGRDTGELFF. As DNA, the CDR3 is TGTGCCAGCGGGAGGGACACCGGGGAGCTGTTTTTT.

The V gene is TRBV28, the J gene TRBJ1-1; D is unresolved. This CDR3 has 12 residues. V was cut by 5 bases and J by 10 bases, with 14 bases left in between. CDR1 is MDHEN and CDR2 is SYDVKM in the germline V gene. The CDR3 DNA reads TGTGCCAGCAGTATAACTAAGGTAGGAGCTTTCTTT. Translation: CASSITKVGAFF.

The chain carries TRBV19 and TRBJ2-7, with 12 bases lining up with TRBD2. CDR1 and CDR2 from the germline V gene are LNHDA and SQIVND (reference sequence). The V gene end was trimmed by 4 bases and the J gene end by 7 bases; junction bases not matched to a gene: 11. The CDR3 length is 16 residues. The CDR3 sequence: CASSTSPGLAGGEQYF. The DNA for the CDR3 is TGTGCCAGTAGTACGAGCCCGGGACTAGCGGGTGGAGAGCAGTACTTC.

V and J are TRBV28 and TRBJ2-3; 8 bases fit TRBD1. Germline loops: CDR1 MDHEN, CDR2 SYDVKM. The CDR3 consists of 16 residues. The V gene end was trimmed by 1 base and the J gene end by 3 bases; junction bases not matched to a gene: 6. The CDR3 spells CASSLYRTGKTDTQYF. In nucleotides, the CDR3 is TGTGCCAGCAGTTTATACCGGACAGGGAAGACAGATACGCAGTATTTT. The full variable domain, in which reference TRBV28 and TRBJ2-3 provide the parts outside the CDR3, is DVKVTQSSRYLVKRTGEKVFLECVQDMDHENMFWYRQDPGLGLRLIYFSYDVKMKEKGDIPEGYSVSREKKERFSLILESASTNQTSMYLCASSLYRTGKTDTQYFGPGTRLTVL.

CDR3 bases: TGTGCCAGCAGTTACTCGGGCAGAATGAACACCGGGGAGCTGTTTTTT. Translation: CASSYSGRMNTGELFF. The chain has TRBV6-5 and TRBJ2-2; no firm D call. V dropped 0 bases and J dropped 1 base, with 9 bases sitting between them. Germline-derived CDR1 and CDR2 are MNHEY and SVGAGI. The CDR3 sequence is 16 residues long.

J is TRBJ2-7 and V is TRBV19; 10 positions agree with TRBD1. CDR1 and CDR2 (germline): LNHDA, SQIVND (reference sequence). J gave up 3 bases and V 5 bases, and 4 bases lay outside the gene matches. This CDR3 region has 14 residues. The CDR3 protein is CASSARDRGYEQYF. As DNA, the CDR3 is TGTGCCAGTAGTGCCCGGGACAGGGGCTACGAGCAGTACTTC.

Comments on this clone: The junction departs from the called germline gene at one end, perhaps through a read error. This chain uses TRBV5-4 with TRBJ1-1; 7 bases line up with TRBD1. The CDR3 length is 13 residues. Germline loops: CDR1 SGHNT, CDR2 YYREEE (reference sequence). CDR3 sequence (DNA): TGTGCCAGCAGCCCTGAAAGGGACAGAGCAGGACCTTTT. It specifies CASSPERDRAGPF. Filled out from reference TRBV5-4 and TRBJ1-1, the complete variable domain reads ETGVTQSPTHLIKTRGQQVTLRCSSQSGHNTVSWYQQALGQGPQFIFQYYREEENGRGNFPPRFSGLQFPNYSSELNVNALELDDSALYLCASSPERDRAGPFGQGTRLTVV.

The rearrangement links TRBV7-3 to TRBJ2-7, with 12 bases that match TRBD1. CDR3 length: 16 amino acids. Germline values: CDR1 SGHTA, CDR2 FQGTGA. V shed 0 bases, J shed 4 bases, and the junction held 4 bases outside the gene matches. CDR3 nucleotides: TGTGCCAGCAGCTTAACAGGGGGACAGGGGGCTTACGAGCAGTACTTC. Its translation is CASSLTGGQGAYEQYF.